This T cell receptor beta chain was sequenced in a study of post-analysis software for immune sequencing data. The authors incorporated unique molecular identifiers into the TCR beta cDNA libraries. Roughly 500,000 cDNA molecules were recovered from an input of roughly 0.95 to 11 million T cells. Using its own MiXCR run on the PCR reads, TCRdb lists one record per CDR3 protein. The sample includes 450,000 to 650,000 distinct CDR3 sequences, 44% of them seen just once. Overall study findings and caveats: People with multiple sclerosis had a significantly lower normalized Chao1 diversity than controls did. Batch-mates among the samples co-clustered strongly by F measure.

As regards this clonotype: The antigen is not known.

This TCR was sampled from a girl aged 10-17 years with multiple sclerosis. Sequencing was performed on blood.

This chain's CDR3 is CSARGVGNQETQYF. CDR3 nucleotide sequence: TGCAGTGCTAGGGGCGTCGGTAACCAAGAGACCCAGTACTTC. This chain uses TRBV20-1 with TRBJ2-5; D unclear. The germline CDR1 and CDR2 sequences are DFQATT and SNEGSKA (reference sequence). The CDR3 totals 14 residues. V was trimmed by 3 bases and J by 0 bases, leaving 11 bases between them.